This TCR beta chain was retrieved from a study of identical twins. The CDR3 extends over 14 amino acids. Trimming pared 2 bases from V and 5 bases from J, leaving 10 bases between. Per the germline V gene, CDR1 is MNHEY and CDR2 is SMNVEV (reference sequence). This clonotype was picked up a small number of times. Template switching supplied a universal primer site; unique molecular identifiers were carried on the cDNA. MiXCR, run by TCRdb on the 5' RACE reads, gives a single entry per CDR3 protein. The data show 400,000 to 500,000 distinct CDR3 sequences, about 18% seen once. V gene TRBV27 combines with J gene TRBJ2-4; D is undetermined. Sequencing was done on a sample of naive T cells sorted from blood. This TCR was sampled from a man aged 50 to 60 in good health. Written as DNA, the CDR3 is TGTGCCAGCAGTTTAGGGCCCACCGAAAACATTCAGTACTTC. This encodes CASSLGPTENIQYF.